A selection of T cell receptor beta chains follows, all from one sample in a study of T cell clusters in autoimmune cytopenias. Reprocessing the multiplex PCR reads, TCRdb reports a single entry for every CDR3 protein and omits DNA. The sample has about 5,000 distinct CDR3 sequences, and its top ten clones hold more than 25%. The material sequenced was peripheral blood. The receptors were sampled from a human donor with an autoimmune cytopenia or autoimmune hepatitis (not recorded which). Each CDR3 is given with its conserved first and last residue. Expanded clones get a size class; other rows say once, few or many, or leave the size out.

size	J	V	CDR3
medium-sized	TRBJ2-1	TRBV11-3	CASSSGLAKEQFF
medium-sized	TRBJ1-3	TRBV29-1	CSAMGGNSGNTIYF
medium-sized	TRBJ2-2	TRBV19	CASSQGQANTGELFF
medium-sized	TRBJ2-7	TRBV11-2	CASSRWTYEQYF
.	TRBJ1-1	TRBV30	CAWNLKKTTEAFF
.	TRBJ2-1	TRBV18	CASSPASGKSYNEQFF
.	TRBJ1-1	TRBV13	CASSLYLNTEAFF
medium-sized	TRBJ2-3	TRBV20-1	CSAGGASADTQYF
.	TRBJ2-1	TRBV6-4	CASSDRPLPNEQFF
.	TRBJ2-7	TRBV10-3	CASSYAYEQYF
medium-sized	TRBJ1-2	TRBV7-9	CASSSTGRGVYGYTF
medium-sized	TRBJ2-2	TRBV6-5	CASSPSTGELFF
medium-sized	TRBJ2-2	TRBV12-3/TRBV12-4	CASSLGVGELFF
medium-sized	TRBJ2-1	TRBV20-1	CSARAFGGQSYNEQFF
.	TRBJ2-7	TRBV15	CATSRDGPGAMPYEQYF
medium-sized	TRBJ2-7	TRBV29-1	CSVARVGGRYEQYF
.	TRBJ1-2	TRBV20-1	CSAARLGREFSYGYTF
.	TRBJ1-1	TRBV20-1	CSARDMTGPGNAFF
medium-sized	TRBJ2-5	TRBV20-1	CSAEAWGAKTRQETQYF
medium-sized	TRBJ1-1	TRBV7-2	CASRRVGATEAFF